What follows are 3 T cell receptor beta chains derived from one specimen sequenced in a study of technical replicates of blood from a few donors. Here immunoSEQ multiplex PCR was the method, and the copy in TCRdb shows in-frame clones only, minus some. The sample includes about 79,000 clones, 90% to 95% of them seen just once. The sample was T cells isolated from PBMCs. Every receptor here comes from a human donor in good health.

The chain links TRBV18 to TRBJ2-7; 9 nucleotides match TRBD1. The CDR3 consists of 15 residues. Germline trimming cut 3 bases from V and 4 bases from J; bases unmatched to any gene: 7. From germline, CDR1 is KGHSH and CDR2 LQKENI. The CDR3 nucleotides are TGTGCCAGCTCACCCTCCGGGACAGGGAGGTACGAGCAGTACTTC. Its protein is CASSPSGTGRYEQYF.

The CDR3 region is CASRSLAESNYEQYF. The CDR3 DNA follows: TGTGCCAGCAGATCCTTAGCGGAATCAAACTACGAGCAGTACTTC. The rearrangement joins TRBV11-2 to TRBJ2-7; possible D gene TRBD2, 6 bases. Germline V gives CDR1 SGHAT, CDR2 FQNNGV. The V gene lost 6 bases and the J gene lost 3 bases, with 18 bases spanning the gap. The CDR3 covers 15 residues.

A note on this clone: The same CDR3 also results from other DNA sequences found in this sample. The chain has TRBV5-1 and TRBJ2-5, with TRBD2 matching 10 bases. The CDR3 totals 14 residues. Germline-derived CDR1 and CDR2 are SGHRS and YFSETQ. V was pared by 2 bases and J by 2 bases, with 0 bases of the junction left unmatched. CDR3 nucleotides: TGCGCCAGCAGCTTAGCGGGGGGGCAAGAGACCCAGTACTTC. Its translation is CASSLAGGQETQYF.